Listed here are 13 T cell receptor beta chains from one sample, sequenced in a study of cytomegalovirus exposure and HLA in healthy donors. The study ran its PCR with 60 Vbeta and 13 Jbeta primers. Assay: immunoSEQ multiplex PCR; the TCRdb copy retains only in-frame clones and omits some. The specimen's table records tens of thousands of clones. The source material was PBMCs. All receptors derive from a woman in her thirties in good health and CMV-seronegative.

The genes are TRBV5-1 and TRBJ1-1; a possible D gene is TRBD1 (6 bases). Germline assignment: CDR1 SGHRS and CDR2 YFSETQ. Trimming shortened V by 5 bases and J by 0 bases, and 14 bases separated the two germline ends. This CDR3 has 15 residues. CDR3 region: CASRESGGLNTEAFF. Here the CDR3 DNA reads TGCGCCAGCAGAGAAAGTGGGGGCCTGAACACTGAAGCTTTCTTT. Using reference TRBV5-1 and TRBJ1-1 for the parts outside the CDR3, the full variable domain is KAGVTQTPRYLIKTRGQQVTLSCSPISGHRSVSWYQQTPGQGLQFLFEYFSETQRNKGNFPGRFSGRQFSNSRSEMNVSTLELGDSALYLCASRESGGLNTEAFFGQGTRLTVV.

This chain connects TRBV9 to TRBJ2-1; D perhaps matches TRBD2 (6 bases). Germline V lookup: CDR1 SGDLS, CDR2 YYNGEE. This CDR3 has 15 amino acids. Trimming removed 0 bases from V and 7 bases from J, with 14 bases in between. CDR3 protein: CASSVGLGGANEQFF. DNA for the CDR3: TGTGCCAGCAGCGTAGGACTAGGAGGGGCAAATGAGCAGTTCTTC.

The chain recombines TRBV2 with TRBJ1-1; 11 nucleotides align to TRBD1. This CDR3 spans 17 amino acids. Germline CDR1 and CDR2: SNHLY and FYNNEI. V trimming: 7 bases; J trimming: 5 bases; junction bases outside the gene matches: 15. DNA for the CDR3: TGTGCCAGCAAGGACTCTGGGGGGGACAGGGGGTTAACTGAAGCTTTCTTT. Translation gives CASKDSGGDRGLTEAFF.

V usage is TRBV9 and J usage is TRBJ2-5, with D possibly matching TRBD2 (5 bases). Trimming stripped 0 bases from V and 4 bases from J, with 16 bases between. The CDR3 length is 16 residues. Per the germline V gene, CDR1 is SGDLS and CDR2 is YYNGEE. In DNA form, the CDR3 reads TGTGCCAGCAGCGTAGGCATCGGGGAAATCGGAGAGACCCAGTACTTC. Translated, it gives CASSVGIGEIGETQYF.

The chain uses TRBV29-1 and TRBJ2-7; TRBD2 is a possible D gene (6 bases). Deletions cut 5 bases from V and 4 bases from J, with 24 bases between. The CDR3 is 16 amino acids. CDR1 and CDR2 from the germline V gene are SQVTM and ANQGSEA. This CDR3 is CSVQVDGLGGGYEQYF. CDR3 DNA: TGCAGCGTTCAGGTTGATGGCCTTGGAGGAGGGTACGAGCAGTACTTC.

The V gene is TRBV18, the J gene TRBJ1-4, with D unclear. Germline V gene lookup returns CDR1 KGHSH and CDR2 LQKENI. The V and J ends lost 4 bases and 0 bases respectively, with 6 bases between them. CDR3 length equals 14 residues. This chain's CDR3 is CASSREATNEKLFF. In nucleotides, the CDR3 is TGTGCCAGCTCACGTGAGGCAACTAATGAAAAACTGTTTTTT.

The rearrangement uses TRBV19 and TRBJ1-5; 9 nucleotides match TRBD1. The CDR3 covers 14 residues. Trimming cost V 6 bases and J 7 bases; bases outside gene matches: 7. Germline lookup yields CDR1 LNHDA and CDR2 SQIVND (reference sequence). CDR3 bases: TGTGCCAGTAGCGATCCGGGACAGGGCCAGCCCCAGCATTTT. Residues: CASSDPGQGQPQHF. Looking up the rest from reference TRBV19 and TRBJ1-5 gives the full variable domain: DGGITQSPKYLFRKEGQNVTLSCEQNLNHDAMYWYRQDPGQGLRLIYYSQIVNDFQKGDIAEGYSVSREKKESFPLTVTSAQKNPTAFYLCASSDPGQGQPQHFGDGTRLSIL.

The CDR3 loop is CASSTEGDTEAFF. DNA for the CDR3: TGTGCCAGCAGCACAGAGGGGGACACTGAAGCTTTCTTT. The chain couples TRBV5-5 to TRBJ1-1; the D gene is possibly TRBD1 (6 bases). Looked up from germline, CDR1 is SGHKS and CDR2 is YYEKEE (reference sequence). The CDR3 runs 13 residues. The V end lost 4 bases, the J end lost 3 bases, and 10 bases lay between the germline ends. The full variable domain, completed using reference TRBV5-5 and TRBJ1-1, is DAGVTQSPTHLIKTRGQQVTLRCSPISGHKSVSWYQQVLGQGPQFIFQYYEKEERGRGNFPDRFSARQFPNYSSELNVNALLLGDSALYLCASSTEGDTEAFFGQGTRLTVV.

The CDR3 coding sequence is TGTGCCAGCAGCTTAGCGGTAGCCTCCTACGAGCAGTACTTC. Translation: CASSLAVASYEQYF. This chain connects TRBV7-9 to TRBJ2-7, with D uncertain. The CDR3 is made up of 14 amino acids. Germline-derived CDR1 and CDR2 are SEHNR and FQNEAQ (reference sequence). V was shortened by 0 bases and J by 0 bases, with 6 bases between the two germline ends. Full variable domain (remainder filled in from reference TRBV7-9 and TRBJ2-7): DTGVSQNPRHKITKRGQNVTFRCDPISEHNRLYWYRQTLGQGPEFLTYFQNEAQLEKSRLLSDRFSAERPKGSFSTLEIQRTEQGDSAMYLCASSLAVASYEQYFGPGTRLTVT.

The genes are TRBV7-9 and TRBJ2-1; 7 nucleotides match TRBD1. The V gene end was trimmed by 2 bases and the J gene end by 5 bases; junction bases not matched to a gene: 3. There are 14 residues in the CDR3. Per germline, CDR1 SEHNR and CDR2 FQNEAQ (reference sequence). In DNA, the CDR3 is TGTGCCAGCAGCTTACGGGACAGAAACAATGAGCAGTTCTTC. Residues: CASSLRDRNNEQFF. Based on the CDR3 plus reference TRBV7-9 and TRBJ2-1, the full variable domain is DTGVSQNPRHKITKRGQNVTFRCDPISEHNRLYWYRQTLGQGPEFLTYFQNEAQLEKSRLLSDRFSAERPKGSFSTLEIQRTEQGDSAMYLCASSLRDRNNEQFFGPGTRLTVL.

This chain joins TRBV18 and TRBJ2-6, with 8 bases aligning to TRBD1. Germline trimming cut 6 bases from V and 0 bases from J; bases unmatched to any gene: 13. Germline lookup yields CDR1 KGHSH and CDR2 LQKENI. This CDR3 comprises 19 residues. For the CDR3, the DNA is TGTGCCAGCTCCGGTGGGCGACAGGGGCGTGTCTCTGGGGCCAACGTCCTGACTTTC. This encodes CASSGGRQGRVSGANVLTF.

This chain joins TRBV6-1 and TRBJ1-1; no clear D. Germline CDR1 and CDR2: MNHNS and SASEGT. Trimming pared 4 bases from V and 6 bases from J, leaving 12 bases between. The CDR3 has 13 residues. The CDR3 loop is CASSARTGAEAFF. CDR3 DNA: TGTGCCAGCAGTGCCAGGACTGGGGCTGAAGCTTTCTTT.

The genes are TRBV4-1 and TRBJ2-5; tentatively, D is TRBD1 (6 bases). The CDR3 contains 16 residues. Germline V lookup: CDR1 MGHRA, CDR2 YSYEKL. V was trimmed by 1 base and J by 4 bases, leaving 16 bases between them. For the CDR3, the DNA is TGCGCCAGCAGCCAAGTTCTACAGGGTGGGCGAGAGACCCAGTACTTC. It translates to CASSQVLQGGRETQYF.